Listed here are 27 T cell receptor beta chains from one sample, sequenced in a study of blood T cell repertoires in COVID-19. TCRdb's copy holds only in-frame clones and misses some; the assay was immunoSEQ multiplex PCR. This table holds around 270,000 clones, 80% to 85% found once. Sequencing used peripheral blood. These receptors were collected from a man between 60 and 75 years old with acute or convalescent COVID-19.

The gene calls are TRBV19 and TRBJ2-3; the D is unclear. The V end was cut by 1 base, the J end by 8 bases, with 7 bases between. There are 12 residues in the CDR3. CDR1 is LNHDA and CDR2 is SQIVND in the germline V gene (reference sequence). Written as DNA, the CDR3 is TGTGCCAGTAGTATAGGAGGTCGTACGCAGTATTTT. It yields the protein CASSIGGRTQYF.

This clone has only one observation. The chain uses TRBV5-1 and TRBJ2-3; D is uncertain. V lost 4 bases, J lost 7 bases, and 10 bases lay in between. The CDR3 runs 12 residues. The V gene's germline CDR1 is SGHRS and CDR2 YFSETQ. The CDR3 coding sequence is TGCGCCAGCAGCGAAGGCACTAATACGCAGTATTTT. Encoded protein: CASSEGTNTQYF.

The V and J genes are TRBV6-6 and TRBJ2-7; D gene unclear. CDR3 size: 14 residues. Germline-derived CDR1 and CDR2 are MNHNY and SVGAGI (reference sequence). Trimming pared 0 bases from V and 3 bases from J, leaving 9 bases between. CDR3 region: CASSYSPHFYEQYF. The CDR3 DNA follows: TGTGCCAGCAGTTACTCGCCGCACTTCTACGAGCAGTACTTC.

The chain has TRBV19 and TRBJ2-1, with 9 bases identical to TRBD1. Germline-derived CDR1 and CDR2 are LNHDA and SQIVND (reference sequence). V dropped 5 bases and J dropped 13; count of bases not matched to a gene: 9. The CDR3 spans 13 residues. The CDR3 DNA reads TGTGCCAGTAGTCCCAACTGGGGACAGGGACAGTTCTTC. It translates to CASSPNWGQGQFF.

The rearrangement joins TRBV4-1 to TRBJ2-2; no definite D call. The V end lost 1 base, the J end lost 0 bases, and 9 bases lay between the germline ends. The length of the CDR3 is 16 residues. Germline lookup yields CDR1 MGHRA and CDR2 YSYEKL. The CDR3 DNA reads as TGCGCCAGCAGCCAAGGAACGGTAACGAACACCGGGGAGCTGTTTTTT. It specifies CASSQGTVTNTGELFF.

The chain combines TRBV5-6 with TRBJ1-2; perhaps TRBD1 as D (6 bases). Germline loops: CDR1 SGHDT, CDR2 YYEEEE. The CDR3 is 13 residues long. V lost 0 bases to trimming and J lost 4 bases, with 7 bases between them. The CDR3 DNA sequence: TGTGCCAGCAGCTTGGTAGGGGGCTATGGCTACACCTTC. It is translated as CASSLVGGYGYTF.

The chain recombines TRBV7-8 with TRBJ2-1; 7 bases agree with TRBD2. The germline gives CDR1 SGHVS, CDR2 FQNEAQ. The V and J ends lost 1 base and 7 bases, in that order; junction bases with no gene match: 1. CDR3 size: 13 residues. CDR3 in DNA: TGTGCCAGCAGCTTAGGGGGGGGAAATGAGCAGTTCTTC. It specifies CASSLGGGNEQFF.

This sequence joins TRBV28 and TRBJ2-1; D unclear. The germline V gene has CDR1 MDHEN and CDR2 SYDVKM. With 1 base removed from V and 9 bases from J, the gap between germline ends came to 4 bases. The CDR3 is 11 amino acids. This CDR3 reads CASSLFGEQFF. As DNA, the CDR3 is TGTGCCAGCAGTTTATTCGGTGAGCAGTTCTTC.

About this clone: This sample also contains other DNA sequences that code for the same CDR3. The chain employs TRBV28 and TRBJ1-2; D unclear. V lost 10 bases and J 2 bases, leaving 5 bases between the germline ends. CDR3 length: 10 residues. Per germline, CDR1 MDHEN and CDR2 SYDVKM. This CDR3 is CATQNYGYTF. The CDR3, as DNA: TGTGCCACGCAGAACTATGGCTACACCTTC.

This sequence joins TRBV2 and TRBJ2-7; tentative D call: TRBD2 (5 bases). This CDR3 is 12 amino acids long. Trimming took off 5 bases at V and 1 base at J, with 6 bases between the two ends. Per the germline V gene, CDR1 is SNHLY and CDR2 is FYNNEI. CDR3 sequence (DNA): TGTGCCAGCAGTCCGGGGTCCTACGAGCAGTACTTC. This codes for CASSPGSYEQYF.

This clone was recorded many times. V gene TRBV9 combines with J gene TRBJ2-7, with D perhaps TRBD1 (5 bases). In germline, CDR1 is SGDLS, CDR2 YYNGEE. Trimming stripped 4 bases from V and 0 bases from J, with 11 bases between. The length of the CDR3 is 14 residues. The CDR3 is CASSTDTHSYEQYF. The CDR3, as DNA: TGTGCCAGCAGCACGGACACACACTCCTACGAGCAGTACTTC.

The J gene is TRBJ2-2, the V gene TRBV3-1 (or the pseudogene TRBV3-2), with 9 bases matching TRBD1. J lost 4 bases, V lost 2 bases, and 8 bases had no gene match. CDR1 is LGHDT and CDR2 is YNNKEL in the germline V gene (reference sequence). The CDR3 covers 17 residues. The CDR3 region has the DNA TGTGCCAGCAGCCAACCATCCGGGACAGGGAGCACCGGGGAGCTGTTTTTT. Amino acid sequence: CASSQPSGTGSTGELFF.

V usage is TRBV29-1 and J usage is TRBJ2-2; D might be TRBD2 (6 bases). The V end lost 3 bases, the J end lost 6 bases, and 11 bases lay between the germline ends. CDR3 size: 13 residues. CDR1 and CDR2 from the germline V gene are SQVTM and ANQGSEA. The CDR3 sequence: CSVDWGRSGELFF. The CDR3 DNA is TGCAGCGTTGATTGGGGGAGGTCCGGGGAGCTGTTTTTT.

V is TRBV4-1 and J is TRBJ1-2, with D perhaps TRBD1 (5 bases). Looked up from germline, CDR1 is MGHRA and CDR2 is YSYEKL. V lost 1 base to trimming and J lost 2 bases, with 14 bases between them. CDR3 length: 16 amino acids. CDR3 in DNA: TGCGCCAGCAGCCAAGCTTTGACAGAAAAGAACTATGGCTACACCTTC. This sequence encodes CASSQALTEKNYGYTF.

V usage is TRBV18 and J usage is TRBJ1-2, with 9 bases aligning to TRBD1. The CDR3 covers 13 residues. Unmatched junction bases numbered 2, after V lost 6 bases and J lost 3 bases. Germline-derived CDR1 and CDR2 are KGHSH and LQKENI. DNA for the CDR3: TGTGCCAGCTCGGGACAGGGCTACTATGGCTACACCTTC. Protein product: CASSGQGYYGYTF.

The CDR3 protein is CASSPSGDLNTEAFF. Here the CDR3 DNA reads TGTGCCAGCTCACCGTCTGGGGACTTGAACACTGAAGCTTTCTTT. The chain carries TRBV18 and TRBJ1-1, with a tentative D call TRBD1 (5 bases). The CDR3 consists of 15 residues. CDR1 and CDR2 (germline): KGHSH, LQKENI. V was trimmed by 3 bases and J by 0 bases, leaving 11 bases between them.

The chain uses TRBV4-3 and TRBJ2-5, with D perhaps TRBD2 (5 bases). Germline V gives CDR1 LGHNA, CDR2 YSLEER. Trimming removed 1 base from V and 5 bases from J, with 11 bases in between. The CDR3 totals 14 residues. The CDR3 DNA reads as TGCGCCAGCAGCCAAGCTCTAACGGGGGAGACCCAGTACTTC. Translating it yields CASSQALTGETQYF.

V usage is TRBV9 and J usage is TRBJ1-5; D not certain. CDR1 is SGDLS, CDR2 YYNGEE, per germline. Trimming stripped 1 base from V and 1 base from J, with 3 bases between. This CDR3 contains 13 residues. For the CDR3, the DNA is TGTGCCAGCAGCGTACCAAGCAATCAGCCCCAGCATTTT. The encoded protein is CASSVPSNQPQHF.

The CDR3 region has the DNA TGTGCCAGCAGCTTACTTAGTCCTAGCGGGAGCGGGAATGAGCAGTTCTTC. Translation gives CASSLLSPSGSGNEQFF. V gene TRBV7-6 combines with J gene TRBJ2-1; 10 bases match TRBD2. The V and J ends lost 2 bases and 7 bases, in that order; junction bases with no gene match: 11. CDR1 and CDR2 from the germline V gene are SGHVS and FNYEAQ. The length of the CDR3 is 17 residues. Drawing the rest from reference TRBV7-6 and TRBJ2-1, the complete variable domain is GAGVSQSPRYKVTKRGQDVALRCDPISGHVSLYWYRQALGQGPEFLTYFNYEAQQDKSGLPNDRFSAERPEGSISTLTIQRTEQRDSAMYRCASSLLSPSGSGNEQFFGPGTRLTVL.

The chain recombines TRBV3-1 (or the pseudogene TRBV3-2) with TRBJ1-6, with D maybe TRBD1 (6 bases). The CDR3 spans 16 residues. CDR1 is LGHDT and CDR2 is YNNKEL in the germline V gene (reference sequence). The ends were cut back, 3 bases at V and 6 bases at J, with 15 bases in the middle. The DNA for the CDR3 is TGTGCCAGCAGCCATGCCACGGACAGCGGTAATTCACCCCTCCACTTT. This gives the protein CASSHATDSGNSPLHF.

The rearrangement links TRBV3-1 (or the pseudogene TRBV3-2) to TRBJ1-2, with a weak D call TRBD1 (6 bases). The CDR3 is made up of 12 amino acids. Germline V gene sequence: CDR1 LGHDT, CDR2 YNNKEL (reference sequence). Trimming removed 1 base from V and 6 bases from J, with 6 bases in between. CDR3 sequence reads: CASSQAGDGYTF. CDR3 nucleotide sequence: TGTGCCAGCAGCCAAGCAGGGGATGGCTACACCTTC.

Turning to this clone: The sample has other DNA sequences that encode this CDR3 too. The chain is built from TRBV9 and TRBJ1-1; D unclear. The CDR3 extends over 14 amino acids. The germline V and J ends were trimmed by 0 bases and 1 base, with 7 bases remaining between them. Germline V gene sequence: CDR1 SGDLS, CDR2 YYNGEE. In DNA, the CDR3 is TGTGCCAGCAGCGTAGCCCCGGGGAACACTGAAGCTTTCTTT. This sequence encodes CASSVAPGNTEAFF.

This clone was detected once. V usage is TRBV19 and J usage is TRBJ1-5, with D possibly matching TRBD1 (6 bases). The CDR3 runs 15 residues. V was cut by 6 bases and J by 6 bases, with 18 bases left in between. Germline CDR1 LNHDA, CDR2 SQIVND (reference sequence). CDR3 residues: CASSPRQVDRQPQHF. In DNA form, the CDR3 reads TGTGCCAGTAGCCCCAGACAGGTTGATCGTCAGCCCCAGCATTTT.

The V gene is TRBV5-3, the J gene TRBJ2-5; D possibly corresponds to TRBD2 (5 bases). TRBV5-3 has ORF status, its function being uncertain. This CDR3 region has 16 residues. The ends were cut back, 2 bases at V and 4 bases at J, with 18 bases in the middle. DNA for the CDR3: TGTGCCAGAAGCTTCTTGGTATCCGCAGGAGGAGAGACCCAGTACTTC. This translates into CARSFLVSAGGETQYF.

The rearrangement joins TRBV2 to TRBJ1-1; D possibly corresponds to TRBD1 (5 bases). The CDR3 runs to 13 residues. Germline V gene data show CDR1 as SNHLY and CDR2 as FYNNEI. V was shortened by 8 bases and J by 3 bases, with 13 bases between the two germline ends. CDR3 DNA sequence: TGTGCCAGCTTGGCACAGGAATACACTGAAGCTTTCTTT. This sequence encodes CASLAQEYTEAFF.

This rearrangement joins TRBV9 to TRBJ1-5; TRBD1 might be the D (5 bases). Germline loops: CDR1 SGDLS, CDR2 YYNGEE. This CDR3 contains 15 residues. V was trimmed by 0 bases and J by 5 bases, leaving 12 bases between them. CDR3 sequence reads: CASSVEAGLDQPQHF. The CDR3 DNA reads TGTGCCAGCAGCGTAGAAGCAGGGTTGGATCAGCCCCAGCATTTT.

A remark on this clone: One junction end does not reproduce the germline sequence, and a read error may be involved. This chain uses TRBV11-2 with TRBJ1-2; TRBD1 matches 8 bases. Germline assignment: CDR1 SGHAT and CDR2 FQNNGV. This CDR3 contains 15 residues. For the CDR3, the DNA is TGTGCCAGCAGCCTAGAGGGGGGACAGGTCTATGGCTACACCTTC. Its protein is CASSLEGGQVYGYTF. Supplemented by reference TRBV11-2 and TRBJ1-2, the full variable domain reads EAGVAQSPRYKIIEKRQSVAFWCNPISGHATLYWYQQILGQGPKLLIQFQNNGVVDDSQLPKDRFSAERLKGVDSTLKIQPAKLEDSAVYLCASSLEGGQVYGYTFGSGTRLTVV.